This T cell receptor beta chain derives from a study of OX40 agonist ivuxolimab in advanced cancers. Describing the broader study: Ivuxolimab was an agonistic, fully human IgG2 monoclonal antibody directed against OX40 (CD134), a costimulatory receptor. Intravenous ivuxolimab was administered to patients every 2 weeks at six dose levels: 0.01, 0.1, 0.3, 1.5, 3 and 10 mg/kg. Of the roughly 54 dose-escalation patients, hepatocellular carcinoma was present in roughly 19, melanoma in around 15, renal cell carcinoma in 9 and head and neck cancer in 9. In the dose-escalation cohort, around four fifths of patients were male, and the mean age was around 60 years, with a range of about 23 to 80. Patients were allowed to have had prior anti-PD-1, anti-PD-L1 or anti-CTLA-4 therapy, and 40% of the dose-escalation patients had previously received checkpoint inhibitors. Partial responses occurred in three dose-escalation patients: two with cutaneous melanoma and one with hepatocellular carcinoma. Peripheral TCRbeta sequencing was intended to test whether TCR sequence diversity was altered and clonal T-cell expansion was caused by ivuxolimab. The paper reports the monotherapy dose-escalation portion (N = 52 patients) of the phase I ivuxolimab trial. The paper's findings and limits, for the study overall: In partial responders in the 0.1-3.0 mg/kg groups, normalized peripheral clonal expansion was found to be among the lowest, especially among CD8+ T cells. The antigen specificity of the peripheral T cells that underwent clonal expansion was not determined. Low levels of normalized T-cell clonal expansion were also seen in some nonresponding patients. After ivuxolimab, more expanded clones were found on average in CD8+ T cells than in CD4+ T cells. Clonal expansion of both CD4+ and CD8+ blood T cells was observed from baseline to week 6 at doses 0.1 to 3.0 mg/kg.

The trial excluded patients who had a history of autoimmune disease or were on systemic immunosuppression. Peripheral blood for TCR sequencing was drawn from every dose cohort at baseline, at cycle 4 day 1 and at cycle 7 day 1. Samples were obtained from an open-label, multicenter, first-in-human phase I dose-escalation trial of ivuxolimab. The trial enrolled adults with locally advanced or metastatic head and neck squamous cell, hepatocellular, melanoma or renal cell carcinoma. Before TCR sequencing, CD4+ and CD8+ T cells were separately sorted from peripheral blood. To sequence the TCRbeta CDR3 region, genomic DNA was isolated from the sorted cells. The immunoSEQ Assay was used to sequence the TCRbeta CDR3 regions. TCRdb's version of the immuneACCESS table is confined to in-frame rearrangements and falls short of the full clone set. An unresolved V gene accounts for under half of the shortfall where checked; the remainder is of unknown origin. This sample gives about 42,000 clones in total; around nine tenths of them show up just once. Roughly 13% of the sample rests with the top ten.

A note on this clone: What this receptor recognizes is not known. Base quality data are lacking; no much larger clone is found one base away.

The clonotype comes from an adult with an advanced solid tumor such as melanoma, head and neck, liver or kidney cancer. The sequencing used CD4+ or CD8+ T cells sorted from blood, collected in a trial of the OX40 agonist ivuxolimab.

Read as DNA, the sequence is TGTGCCAGCAGTTCAGAGAAGGGGACTAGCAATCAGCCCCAGCATTTT. Translated, this gives CASSSEKGTSNQPQHF. The chain joins TRBV6-6 to TRBJ1-5; a weak D assignment points to TRBD1 (5 bases agree). There are 16 amino acids in the CDR3, from cysteine to phenylalanine inclusive. The only DNA kept is the CDR3, 48 bases in frame from the first base. CDR1 MNHNY and CDR2 SVGAGI were looked up in the germline V gene (reference sequence). V is shortened by 4 bases, J by 0 bases, and the region joining them spans 13 bases.